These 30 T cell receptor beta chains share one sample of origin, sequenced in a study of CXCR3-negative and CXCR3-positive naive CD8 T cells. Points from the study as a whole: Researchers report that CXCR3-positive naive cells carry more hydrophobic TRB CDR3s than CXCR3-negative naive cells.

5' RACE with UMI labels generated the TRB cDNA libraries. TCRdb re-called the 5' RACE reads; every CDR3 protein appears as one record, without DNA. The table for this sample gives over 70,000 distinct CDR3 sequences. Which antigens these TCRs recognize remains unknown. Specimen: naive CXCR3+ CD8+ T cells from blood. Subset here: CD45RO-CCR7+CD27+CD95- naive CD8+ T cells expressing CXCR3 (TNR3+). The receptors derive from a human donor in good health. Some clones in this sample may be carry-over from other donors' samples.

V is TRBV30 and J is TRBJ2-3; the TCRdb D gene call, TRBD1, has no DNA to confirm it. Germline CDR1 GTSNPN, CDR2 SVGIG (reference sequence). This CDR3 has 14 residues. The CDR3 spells CAWSTGTNTDTQYF.

CDR3 region: CASSWGQVPIETQYF. This chain links TRBV5-6 with TRBJ2-5; no DNA is available, so the TRBD1 call from TCRdb remains unchecked. CDR3 length: 15 amino acids. Germline V gene sequence: CDR1 SGHDT, CDR2 YYEEEE.

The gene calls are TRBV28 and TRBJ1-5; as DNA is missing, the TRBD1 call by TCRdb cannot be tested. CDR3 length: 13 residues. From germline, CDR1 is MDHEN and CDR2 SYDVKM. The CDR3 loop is CASSLNRHQPQHF.

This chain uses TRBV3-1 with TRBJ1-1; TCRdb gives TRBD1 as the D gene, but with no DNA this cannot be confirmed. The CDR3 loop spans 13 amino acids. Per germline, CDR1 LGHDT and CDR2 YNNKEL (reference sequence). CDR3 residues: CASSQGLNRGTFF.

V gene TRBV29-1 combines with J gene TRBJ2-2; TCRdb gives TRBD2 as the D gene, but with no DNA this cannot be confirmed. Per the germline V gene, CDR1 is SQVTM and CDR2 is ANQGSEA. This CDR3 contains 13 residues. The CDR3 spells CSVAAPNTGELFF.

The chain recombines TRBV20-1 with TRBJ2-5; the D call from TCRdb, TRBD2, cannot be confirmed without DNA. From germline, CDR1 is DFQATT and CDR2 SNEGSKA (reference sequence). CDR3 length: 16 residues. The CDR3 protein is CSAREELAGLRETQYF.

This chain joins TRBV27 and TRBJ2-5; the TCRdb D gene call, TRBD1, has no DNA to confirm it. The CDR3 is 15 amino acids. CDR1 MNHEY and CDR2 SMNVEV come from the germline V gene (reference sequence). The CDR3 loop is CASSLRGRGQETQYF.

The CDR3 reads CASSLPRAGGPDEQFF. The rearrangement uses TRBV7-8 and TRBJ2-1; with no DNA, the TCRdb D assignment of TRBD2 cannot be verified. The length of the CDR3 is 16 residues. The germline gives CDR1 SGHVS, CDR2 FQNEAQ.

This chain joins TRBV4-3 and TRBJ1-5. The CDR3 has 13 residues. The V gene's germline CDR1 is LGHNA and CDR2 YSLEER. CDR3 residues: CASSPWLNQPQHF.

The CDR3 here is CSATKTGRSTDTQYF. The chain couples TRBV20-1 to TRBJ2-3; TCRdb proposes TRBD2, but this gene call is untestable without DNA. This CDR3 comprises 15 residues. CDR1 and CDR2 from the germline V gene are DFQATT and SNEGSKA (reference sequence).

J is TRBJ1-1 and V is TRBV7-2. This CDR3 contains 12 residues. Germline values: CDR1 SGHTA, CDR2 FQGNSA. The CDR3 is CASSLGYTEAFF. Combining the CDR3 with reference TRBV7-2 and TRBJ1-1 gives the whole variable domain GAGVSQSPSNKVTEKGKDVELRCDPISGHTALYWYRQSLGQGLEFLIYFQGNSAPDKSGLPSDRFSAERTGGSVSTLTIQRTQQEDSAVYLCASSLGYTEAFFGQGTRLTVV.

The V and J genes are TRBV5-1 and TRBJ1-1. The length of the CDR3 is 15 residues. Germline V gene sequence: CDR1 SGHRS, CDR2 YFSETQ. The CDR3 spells CASSLALQINTEAFF. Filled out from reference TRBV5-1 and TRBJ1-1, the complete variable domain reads KAGVTQTPRYLIKTRGQQVTLSCSPISGHRSVSWYQQTPGQGLQFLFEYFSETQRNKGNFPGRFSGRQFSNSRSEMNVSTLELGDSALYLCASSLALQINTEAFFGQGTRLTVV.

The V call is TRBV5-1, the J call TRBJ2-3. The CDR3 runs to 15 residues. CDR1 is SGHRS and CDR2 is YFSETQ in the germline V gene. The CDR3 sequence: CASSLAGEVGDTQYF.

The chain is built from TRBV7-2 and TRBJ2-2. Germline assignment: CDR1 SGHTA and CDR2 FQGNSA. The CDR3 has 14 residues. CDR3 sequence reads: CASSLRADTGELFF.

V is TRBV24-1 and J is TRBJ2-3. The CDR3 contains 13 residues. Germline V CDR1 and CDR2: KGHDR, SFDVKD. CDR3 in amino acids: CATSEIGSDTQYF.

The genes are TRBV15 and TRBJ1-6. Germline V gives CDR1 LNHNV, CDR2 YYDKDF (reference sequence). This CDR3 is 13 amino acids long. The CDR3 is CATSDSYNSPLHF.

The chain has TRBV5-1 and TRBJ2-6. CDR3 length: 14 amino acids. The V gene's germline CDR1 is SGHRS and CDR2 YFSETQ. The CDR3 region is CASSLLSGANVLTF. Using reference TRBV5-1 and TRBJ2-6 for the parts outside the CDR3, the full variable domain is KAGVTQTPRYLIKTRGQQVTLSCSPISGHRSVSWYQQTPGQGLQFLFEYFSETQRNKGNFPGRFSGRQFSNSRSEMNVSTLELGDSALYLCASSLLSGANVLTFGAGSRLTVL.

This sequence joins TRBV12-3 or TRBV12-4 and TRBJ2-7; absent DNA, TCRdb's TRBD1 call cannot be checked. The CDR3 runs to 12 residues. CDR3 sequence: CASSPPGTEQYF.

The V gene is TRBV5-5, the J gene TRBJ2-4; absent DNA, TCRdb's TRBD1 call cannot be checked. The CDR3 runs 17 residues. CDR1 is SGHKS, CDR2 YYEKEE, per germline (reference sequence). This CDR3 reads CASSPLPSTGMENIQYF.

CDR3 residues: CASSHRGPSYEQYF. The chain uses TRBV5-1 and TRBJ2-7. The CDR3 spans 14 residues. CDR1 and CDR2 (germline): SGHRS, YFSETQ.

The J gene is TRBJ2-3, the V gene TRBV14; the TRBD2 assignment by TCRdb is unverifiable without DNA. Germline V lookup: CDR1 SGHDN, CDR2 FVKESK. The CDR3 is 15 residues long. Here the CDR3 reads CASSLGLAGTSTQYF. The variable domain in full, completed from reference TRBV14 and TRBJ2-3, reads EAGVTQFPSHSVIEKGQTVTLRCDPISGHDNLYWYRRVMGKEIKFLLHFVKESKQDESGMPNNRFLAERTGGTYSTLKVQPAELEDSGVYFCASSLGLAGTSTQYFGPGTRLTVL.

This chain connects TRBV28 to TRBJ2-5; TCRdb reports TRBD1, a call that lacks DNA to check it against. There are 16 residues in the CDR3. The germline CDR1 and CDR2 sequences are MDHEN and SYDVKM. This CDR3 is CASSPSGAGYEETQYF.

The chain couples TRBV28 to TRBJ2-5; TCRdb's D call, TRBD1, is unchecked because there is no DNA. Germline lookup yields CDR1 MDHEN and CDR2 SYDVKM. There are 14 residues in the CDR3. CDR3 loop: CASRRDTFQETQYF.

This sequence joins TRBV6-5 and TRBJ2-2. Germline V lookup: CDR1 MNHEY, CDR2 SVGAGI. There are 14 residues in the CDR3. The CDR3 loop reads CASSYSQNTGELFF.

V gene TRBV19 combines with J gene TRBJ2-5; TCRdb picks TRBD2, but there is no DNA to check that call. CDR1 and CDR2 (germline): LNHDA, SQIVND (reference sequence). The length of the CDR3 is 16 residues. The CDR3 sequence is CASSMGAGGLQETQYF.

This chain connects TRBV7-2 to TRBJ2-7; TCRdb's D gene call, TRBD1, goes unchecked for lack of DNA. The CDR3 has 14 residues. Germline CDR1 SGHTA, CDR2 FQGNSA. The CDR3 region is CASSSEGHSYEQYF.

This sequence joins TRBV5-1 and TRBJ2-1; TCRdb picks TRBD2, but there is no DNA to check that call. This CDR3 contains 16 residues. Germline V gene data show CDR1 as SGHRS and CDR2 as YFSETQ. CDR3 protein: CASSLAGSGSYNEQFF. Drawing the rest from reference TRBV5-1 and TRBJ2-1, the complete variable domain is KAGVTQTPRYLIKTRGQQVTLSCSPISGHRSVSWYQQTPGQGLQFLFEYFSETQRNKGNFPGRFSGRQFSNSRSEMNVSTLELGDSALYLCASSLAGSGSYNEQFFGPGTRLTVL.

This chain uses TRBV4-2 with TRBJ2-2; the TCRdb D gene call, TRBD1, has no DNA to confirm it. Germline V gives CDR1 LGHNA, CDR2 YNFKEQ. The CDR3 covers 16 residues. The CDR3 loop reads CASSPMQGADTGELFF.

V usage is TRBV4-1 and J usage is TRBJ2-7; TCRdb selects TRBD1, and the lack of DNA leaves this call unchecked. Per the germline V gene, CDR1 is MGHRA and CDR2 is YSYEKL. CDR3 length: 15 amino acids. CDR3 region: CASSQEPGVSGEQYF.

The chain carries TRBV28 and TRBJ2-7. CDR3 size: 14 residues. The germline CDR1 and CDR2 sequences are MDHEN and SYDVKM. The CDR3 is CASSPNSGFYEQYF.